This T cell receptor beta chain was recovered during a study of CD8+ T cells in alopecia areata. Study-level background: For 6 to 18 months, tofacitinib was taken, and 6 months off drug followed.

V lost 1 base and J lost 3, with 9 bases in between. The CDR3 loop spans 14 amino acids. Germline CDR1 is SGHAT and CDR2 is FQNNGV. The sequencing template was cDNA reverse transcribed from extracted RNA. Using immunoSEQ multiplex PCR, the repertoire was profiled, and TCRdb retains in-frame clones only, with some absent. The sample has some 170,000 clones, approximately 59% seen once. Treatment in this sample: oral pan-JAK inhibitor, 5-10 mg twice daily. Study conclusions and caveats: Among the 100 top clones, expanded CD8+ clones, like scalp clonality, were significantly decreased by tofacitinib. Normal scalp had lower clonality than lesional scalp, with alopecia totalis/universalis lesions showing this most strongly.

Notes on this clone: The target antigen is unknown.

The rearrangement uses TRBV11-2 and TRBJ1-2; a weak D match, TRBD1 (5 bases). This clonotype originated in a human donor with alopecia areata. Sequencing was performed on CD4+ T cells sorted from blood, taken at week 56, from a patient treated with tofacitinib. The CDR3 is CASSLVPGDYGYTF. The CDR3 region has the DNA TGTGCCAGCAGCTTAGTGCCGGGGGACTATGGCTACACCTTC.